This TCR beta chain appears in the sequencing data of a study of blood T cells in healthy people across ages. The second PCR ran about 6 to 11 cycles with a sample-barcoded 5' primer and J-beta primers. The template-switch adaptor was a 5' adaptor with 12 random nucleotides. It tagged each cDNA molecule. A single record per CDR3 protein comes from TCRdb applying MiXCR to the 5' RACE reads. The sample holds roughly 1.7 million distinct CDR3 sequences; around 36% are singletons and the top ten take 10% to 12%. The CDR3 covers 15 residues. The junction had 7 bases not matched to a gene; V was cut back by 1 base and J by 8 bases. In germline, CDR1 is LGHDT, CDR2 YNNKEL (reference sequence).

The sequenced sample consisted of blood. The receptor was derived from a woman aged 25 to 39 in good health. The rearrangement joins TRBV3-1 to TRBJ2-4; 8 positions agree with TRBD1. This chain's CDR3 is CASSQGGTTGDIQYF. The CDR3, as DNA: TGTGCCAGCAGCCAAGGTGGGACGACAGGGGACATTCAGTACTTC. The full variable domain, in which reference TRBV3-1 and TRBJ2-4 provide the parts outside the CDR3, is DTAVSQTPKYLVTQMGNDKSIKCEQNLGHDTMYWYKQDSKKFLKIMFSYNNKELIINETVPNRFSPKSPDKAHLNLHINSLELGDSAVYFCASSQGGTTGDIQYFGAGTRLSVL.